This T cell receptor beta chain was recovered during a study of shared clonotypes between healthy human individuals. Background on the study: Every donor yielded three CD4 naive, three CD4 memory, two CD8 naive and one CD8 memory plate.

For sorted subsets, about 200 ng DNA per replicate equaled tens of thousands of T cell genomes. Measured with immunoSEQ multiplex PCR; TCRdb has only the in-frame clones, and not every one. This sample has 1.5 million to 2.5 million clones, with about 95% found just once. CD8 cells regarded as naive lacked CD45RO, were positively chosen for CCR7, and omitted terminally differentiated effector memory CD45RA+ cells. The germline V gene encodes CDR1 SEHNR and CDR2 FQNEAQ (reference sequence). Trimming took 5 bases from V and 2 from J, leaving 8 bases between them. The CDR3 is 13 residues long. Material: naive CD8+ T cells sorted from blood. The gene calls are TRBV7-9 and TRBJ2-3; D call uncertain. The receptor comes from a man in his late teens or twenties in good health. This chain's CDR3 is CASSRPDTDTQYF. CDR3 in DNA: TGTGCCAGCAGCCGACCCGACACAGATACGCAGTATTTT.